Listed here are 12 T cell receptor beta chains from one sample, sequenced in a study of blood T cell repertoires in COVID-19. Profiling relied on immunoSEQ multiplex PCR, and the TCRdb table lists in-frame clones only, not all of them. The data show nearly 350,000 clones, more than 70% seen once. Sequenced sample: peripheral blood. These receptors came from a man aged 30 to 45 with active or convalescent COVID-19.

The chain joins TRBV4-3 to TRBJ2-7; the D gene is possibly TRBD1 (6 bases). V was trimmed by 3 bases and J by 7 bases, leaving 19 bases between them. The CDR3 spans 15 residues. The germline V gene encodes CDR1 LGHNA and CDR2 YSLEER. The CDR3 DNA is TGCGCCAGCAGCCAGCAGGGACAAGGGAAATCGGAGCAGTACTTC. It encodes CASSQQGQGKSEQYF.

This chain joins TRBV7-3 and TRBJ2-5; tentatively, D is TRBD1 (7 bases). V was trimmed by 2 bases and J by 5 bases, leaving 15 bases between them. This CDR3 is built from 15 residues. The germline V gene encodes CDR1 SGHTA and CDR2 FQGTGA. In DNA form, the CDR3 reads TGTGCCAGCAGCTTAGGAGGGACAGACGGGGAGACCCAGTACTTC. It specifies CASSLGGTDGETQYF. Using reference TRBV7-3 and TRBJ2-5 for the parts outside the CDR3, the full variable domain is GAGVSQTPSNKVTEKGKYVELRCDPISGHTALYWYRQSLGQGPEFLIYFQGTGAADDSGLPNDRFFAVRPEGSVSTLKIQRTERGDSAVYLCASSLGGTDGETQYFGPGTRLLVL.

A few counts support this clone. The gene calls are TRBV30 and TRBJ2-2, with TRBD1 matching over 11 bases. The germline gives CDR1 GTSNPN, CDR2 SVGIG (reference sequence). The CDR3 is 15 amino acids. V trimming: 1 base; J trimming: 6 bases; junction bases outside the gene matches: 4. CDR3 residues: CAWSEDRGRSGELFF. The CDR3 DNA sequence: TGTGCCTGGAGTGAGGACAGGGGGCGATCCGGGGAGCTGTTTTTT.

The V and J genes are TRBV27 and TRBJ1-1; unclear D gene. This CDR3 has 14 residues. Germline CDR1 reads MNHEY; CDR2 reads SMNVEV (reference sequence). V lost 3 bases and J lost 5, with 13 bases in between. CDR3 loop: CASSFKGGRTEAFF. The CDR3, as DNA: TGTGCCAGCAGTTTCAAGGGCGGGAGGACTGAAGCTTTCTTT.

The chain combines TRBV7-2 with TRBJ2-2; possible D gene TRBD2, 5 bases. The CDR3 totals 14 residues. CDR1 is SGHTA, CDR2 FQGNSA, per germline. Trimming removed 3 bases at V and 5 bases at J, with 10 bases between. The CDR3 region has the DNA TGTGCCAGCAGCTTTACGGGGTTAACCGGGGAGCTGTTTTTT. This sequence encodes CASSFTGLTGELFF.

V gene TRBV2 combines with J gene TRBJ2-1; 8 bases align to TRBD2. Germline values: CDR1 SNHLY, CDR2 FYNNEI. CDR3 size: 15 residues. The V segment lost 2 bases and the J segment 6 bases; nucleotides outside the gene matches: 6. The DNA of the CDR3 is TGTGCCAGCAGTGAACGGGGGGGAGCTTCCAATGAGCAGTTCTTC. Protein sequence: CASSERGGASNEQFF.

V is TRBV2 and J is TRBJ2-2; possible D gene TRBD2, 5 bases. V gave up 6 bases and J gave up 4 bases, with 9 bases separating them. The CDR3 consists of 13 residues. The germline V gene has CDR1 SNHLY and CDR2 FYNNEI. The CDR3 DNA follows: TGTGCCAGCAGGCGGGCAGGCACCGGGGAGCTGTTTTTT. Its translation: CASRRAGTGELFF.

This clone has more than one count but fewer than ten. The CDR3 nucleotides are TGTGCCAGCAGTGAACAGGGGTATCAGCCCCAGCATTTT. It is translated as CASSEQGYQPQHF. The chain has TRBV6-1 and TRBJ1-5, with D maybe TRBD1 (6 bases). CDR3 length equals 13 residues. With 2 bases removed from V and 5 bases from J, the gap between germline ends came to 7 bases. Germline V gene sequence: CDR1 MNHNS, CDR2 SASEGT.

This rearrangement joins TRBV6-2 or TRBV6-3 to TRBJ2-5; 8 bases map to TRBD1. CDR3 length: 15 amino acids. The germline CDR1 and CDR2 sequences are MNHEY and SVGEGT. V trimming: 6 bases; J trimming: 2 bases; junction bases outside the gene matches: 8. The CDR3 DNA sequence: TGTGCCAGCAGCTCAACGACAGGGGTTCAAGAGACCCAGTACTTC. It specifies CASSSTTGVQETQYF.

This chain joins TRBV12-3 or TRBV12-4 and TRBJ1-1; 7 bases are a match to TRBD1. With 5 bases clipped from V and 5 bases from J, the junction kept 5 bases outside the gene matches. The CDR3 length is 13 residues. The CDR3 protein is CASSATGSTEAFF. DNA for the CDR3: TGTGCCAGCAGTGCGACAGGGTCGACTGAAGCTTTCTTT.

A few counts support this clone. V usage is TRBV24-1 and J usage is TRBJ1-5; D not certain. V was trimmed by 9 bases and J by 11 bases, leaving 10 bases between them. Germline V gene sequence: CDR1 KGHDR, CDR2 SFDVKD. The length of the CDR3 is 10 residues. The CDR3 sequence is CATFMAAQHF. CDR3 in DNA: TGTGCCACCTTCATGGCAGCCCAGCATTTT.

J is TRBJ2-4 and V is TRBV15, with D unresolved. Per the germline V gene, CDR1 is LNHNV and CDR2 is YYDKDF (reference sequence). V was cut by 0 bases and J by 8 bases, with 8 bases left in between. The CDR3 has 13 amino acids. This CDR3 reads CATSRDLRDIQYF. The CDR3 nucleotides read TGTGCCACCAGCAGAGATTTAAGAGACATTCAGTACTTC.